Reported below is one T cell receptor beta chain. What it binds is unknown. The method was immunoSEQ multiplex PCR; TCRdb's version includes in-frame clones alone and lacks a portion of them. The sample comprises about 120,000 clones, approximately 91% of which are singletons, and about 1.1% rests with the top ten. These data are taken from a study of T cell responses to AZD1222 COVID-19 vaccine. Regarding the study as a whole: Seropositivity was recorded at baseline in only 5 or 6 AZD1222 recipients. After two AZD1222 doses, spike-specific TCR breadth and depth rose versus day 0. Repertoires in all cases were sampled only once the peak T cell response had passed. A mostly white British donor set with more females was recruited, and clonal diversity was possibly underestimated.

The V and J ends lost 4 bases and 6 bases respectively, with 23 bases between them. The CDR3 covers 17 residues. The germline V gene encodes CDR1 SEHNR and CDR2 FQNEAQ (reference sequence). This chain joins TRBV7-9 and TRBJ2-3, with D tentatively TRBD2 (6 bases). Sequenced here: peripheral blood, sampled 28 days after the second AZD1222 dose. The receptor comes from an adult who received the AZD1222 COVID-19 vaccine. The chain's CDR3 is CASSSEGGGAWWDTQYF. CDR3 DNA sequence: TGTGCCAGCAGCTCTGAGGGAGGAGGGGCTTGGTGGGATACGCAGTATTTT.